This T cell receptor beta chain was found in a study of PD-L1 blockade in urothelial cancer. Across the whole study: Patients' atezolizumab regimen, 1,200 mg intravenously every 3 weeks, began in the mid-2010s. Blood was subjected to analysis at 3 weeks (second dose) and 6 weeks following treatment start.

Locally advanced or metastatic urothelial carcinoma was diagnosed in the patients. Every PCR received spiked-in synthetic TCR analog templates. TCRdb's table, derived via immunoSEQ multiplex PCR, lists solely in-frame clones and lacks some. Of tens of thousands of clones listed, around 80% were seen once; the top ten hold around 2%. The CDR3 is made up of 17 amino acids. The germline gives CDR1 KGHSH, CDR2 LQKENI. Trimming removed 1 base at V and 4 bases at J, with 16 bases between. The TCR originated in a man between 50 and 59 years old with urothelial cancer. The material was PBMCs, obtained around atezolizumab (anti-PD-L1) treatment. V gene TRBV18 combines with J gene TRBJ2-2, with D perhaps matching TRBD1 (6 bases). The CDR3 bases are TGTGCCAGCTCACCACGGGAACAGGGACGTGGCACCGGGGAGCTGTTTTTT. It is translated as CASSPREQGRGTGELFF.